Shown below are 17 T cell receptor beta chains from a single sample sequenced in a study of blood T cells in healthy people across ages. A second PCR, run for about 7 to 11 cycles, used a sample-barcoded 5' primer plus a J-beta primer mix. TCRdb redid the calling of the 5' RACE reads with MiXCR, one entry per CDR3 protein. The data show 910,000 or so distinct CDR3 sequences, roughly half seen once. What was sequenced was blood. The receptors were sampled from a woman between 55 and 75 years old in good health.

This sequence joins TRBV30 and TRBJ2-3, with TRBD1 matching 8 bases. The CDR3 contains 14 residues. V shed 3 bases, J shed 1 base, and the junction held 3 bases outside the gene matches. Looked up from germline, CDR1 is GTSNPN and CDR2 is SVGIG (reference sequence). CDR3 region: CAWRTGGGTDTQYF. The CDR3 DNA reads as TGTGCCTGGAGAACAGGGGGAGGCACAGATACGCAGTATTTT.

CDR3 in amino acids: CASSEGRGSYNEQFF. Here the CDR3 DNA reads TGCGCCAGCAGTGAGGGACGGGGGTCCTACAATGAGCAGTTCTTC. This chain joins TRBV10-1 and TRBJ2-1; maybe TRBD2 (6 bases). Germline CDR1 is WNHNN and CDR2 is SYGVQD (reference sequence). The CDR3 runs 15 residues. Trimming took off 2 bases at V and 1 base at J, with 9 bases between the two ends.

V is TRBV27 and J is TRBJ2-1, with D maybe TRBD1 (6 bases). V lost 5 bases, J lost 2 bases, and 13 bases lay in between. Germline V CDR1 and CDR2: MNHEY, SMNVEV (reference sequence). The CDR3 loop spans 15 amino acids. DNA of the CDR3: TGTGCCAGCAGTCTTACAGGGCCTCCCTACAATGAGCAGTTCTTC. This codes for CASSLTGPPYNEQFF.

This chain uses TRBV5-6 with TRBJ2-7; TRBD1 agrees at 9 bases. The CDR3 is 16 amino acids. Looked up from germline, CDR1 is SGHDT and CDR2 is YYEEEE. V gave up 2 bases and J gave up 2 bases; unmatched junction bases: 8. The CDR3 sequence is CASSFFVTGGPYEQYF. CDR3 nucleotides: TGTGCCAGCAGCTTCTTTGTGACAGGGGGGCCCTACGAGCAGTACTTC.

The chain joins TRBV20-1 to TRBJ2-4, with TRBD2 identical over 7 bases. Germline V gene data show CDR1 as DFQATT and CDR2 as SNEGSKA (reference sequence). V was pared by 6 bases and J by 12 bases, with 14 bases of the junction left unmatched. CDR3 size: 13 residues. The CDR3 region is CSARLAGSIYQYF. CDR3 nucleotide sequence: TGCAGTGCCAGACTAGCAGGGTCCATATATCAGTACTTC.

The chain recombines TRBV7-9 with TRBJ2-1, with D maybe TRBD1 (5 bases). Trimming took 3 bases from V and 2 from J, leaving 14 bases between them. The germline V gene encodes CDR1 SEHNR and CDR2 FQNEAQ (reference sequence). CDR3 size: 16 residues. The CDR3 reads CASSFFQGVPYNEQFF. The CDR3 nucleotides are TGTGCCAGCAGCTTTTTCCAGGGTGTACCCTACAATGAGCAGTTCTTC.

V is TRBV12-3 or TRBV12-4 and J is TRBJ1-5, with D hard to call. Trimming pared 6 bases from V and 0 bases from J, leaving 6 bases between. The CDR3 runs 13 residues. The CDR3 spells CASRGYSNQPQHF. The CDR3 nucleotides are TGTGCCAGCAGGGGGTATAGCAATCAGCCCCAGCATTTT.

This clonotype turned up a few times. This rearrangement joins TRBV24-1 to TRBJ2-4; a possible D gene is TRBD2 (5 bases). The end of the DNA aligns better with TRBJ2-7, so the J call may be wrong. The CDR3 spans 13 residues. Germline V gene sequence: CDR1 KGHDR, CDR2 SFDVKD. The CDR3 DNA follows: TGTGCCACCAGGGACGGGGTTAACTACGAGCAGTACTTC. Translation gives CATRDGVNYEQYF.

The CDR3 bases are TGTGCCAGCAGCCTCCTAGCGGTACCCAGCACAGATACGCAGTATTTT. Translating it yields CASSLLAVPSTDTQYF. The V call is TRBV7-2, the J call TRBJ2-3, with 7 bases identical to TRBD2. The CDR3 spans 16 residues. Trimming cost V 5 bases and J 0 bases; bases outside gene matches: 8. Germline V gives CDR1 SGHTA, CDR2 FQGNSA.

With respect to this clonotype: At one end the junction does not follow the germline gene, possibly because of a read error. The chain has TRBV6-5 and TRBJ2-7; 7 nucleotides line up with TRBD2. CDR1 is MNHEY and CDR2 is SVGAGI in the germline V gene. The CDR3 is made up of 17 amino acids. The CDR3 region is CAGSYSPQAGPTYEQYF. CDR3 coding DNA: TGTGCCGGCAGTTATTCTCCCCAAGCGGGGCCGACCTACGAGCAGTACTTC.

The CDR3 sequence is CASSLGTGSIYEQYF. CDR3 nucleotides: TGTGCCAGCAGCTTAGGGACAGGATCGATCTACGAGCAGTACTTC. The rearrangement uses TRBV7-2 and TRBJ2-7; TRBD1 matches at 7 bases. The CDR3 has 15 amino acids. CDR1 SGHTA and CDR2 FQGNSA come from the germline V gene. With 1 base clipped from V and 3 bases from J, the junction kept 6 bases outside the gene matches.

The V gene is TRBV5-1, the J gene TRBJ2-7; D is tentatively TRBD1 or TRBD2 (5 bases each). The V end was cut by 5 bases, the J end by 6 bases, with 24 bases between. The V gene's germline CDR1 is SGHRS and CDR2 YFSETQ. The CDR3 has 16 residues. The CDR3 region is CASRKQAAGAIAEQYF. CDR3 bases: TGCGCCAGCAGAAAGCAAGCGGCCGGGGCAATTGCCGAGCAGTACTTC.

This clonotype was found once. The rearrangement uses TRBV4-3 and TRBJ2-3; no reliable D call. Deletions cut 0 bases from V and 7 bases from J, with 23 bases between. Germline V gene lookup returns CDR1 LGHNA and CDR2 YSLEER. This CDR3 is 18 amino acids long. For the CDR3, the DNA is TGCGCCAGCAGCCAAGATTCAGGAGTAGCCGGCTTGGGGAATACGCAGTATTTT. Translation: CASSQDSGVAGLGNTQYF.

This clonotype was observed a handful of times. The chain has TRBV15 and TRBJ2-6; D remains unclear. There are 13 residues in the CDR3. Per the germline V gene, CDR1 is LNHNV and CDR2 is YYDKDF (reference sequence). This chain's CDR3 is CATEYSGANVLTF. The DNA of the CDR3 is TGTGCTACCGAATACTCTGGGGCCAACGTCCTGACTTTC.

The chain couples TRBV11-3 to TRBJ2-7, with 8 positions matching TRBD1. The germline gives CDR1 SGHNT, CDR2 YENEEA. The V segment lost 5 bases and the J segment 3 bases; nucleotides outside the gene matches: 18. CDR3 length: 18 amino acids. CDR3 loop: CASSLGAIGTGFFYEQYF. As DNA, the CDR3 is TGTGCCAGCAGCCTAGGTGCCATCGGGACAGGTTTCTTCTACGAGCAGTACTTC. The whole variable domain, filled in from reference TRBV11-3 and TRBJ2-7, reads EAGVVQSPRYKIIEKKQPVAFWCNPISGHNTLYWYLQNLGQGPELLIRYENEEAVDDSQLPKDRFSAERLKGVDSTLKIQPAELGDSAVYLCASSLGAIGTGFFYEQYFGPGTRLTVT.

This clonotype was recorded only once. One end of the junction fails to match germline, which may point to a read error. V usage is TRBV7-2 and J usage is TRBJ2-5, with a tentative D call TRBD1 (6 bases). The CDR3 covers 14 residues. Germline V lookup: CDR1 SGHTA, CDR2 FQGNSA. CDR3 sequence reads: CASSSTGLQATQYF. In nucleotides, the CDR3 is TGTGCCAGCAGCTCGACAGGACTCCAAGCGACCCAGTACTTC.

The chain employs TRBV21-1 and TRBJ2-5; the table's D gene call, TRBD1, was not cross checked with the DNA. TRBV21-1 is described as a pseudogene. The CDR3 consists of 19 residues. This chain's CDR3 is CASSKFAHSWGLTPETQYF. CDR3 nucleotides: TGTGCCAGCAGCAAATTCGCACACTCTTGGGGGCTCACCCCGGAGACCCAGTACTTC.